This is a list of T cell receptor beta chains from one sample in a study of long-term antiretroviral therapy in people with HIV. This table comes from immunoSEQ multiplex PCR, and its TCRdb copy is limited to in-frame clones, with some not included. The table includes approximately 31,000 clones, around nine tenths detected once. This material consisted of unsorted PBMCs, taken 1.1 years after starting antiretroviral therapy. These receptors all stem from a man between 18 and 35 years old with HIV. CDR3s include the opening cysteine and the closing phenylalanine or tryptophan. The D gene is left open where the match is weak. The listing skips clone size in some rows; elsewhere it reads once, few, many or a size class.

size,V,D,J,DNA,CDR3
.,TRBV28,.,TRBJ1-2,TGTGCCAGCAGTTTATCCGGCAACAACTATGGCTACACCTTC,CASSLSGNNYGYTF
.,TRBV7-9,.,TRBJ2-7,TGTGCCAGCAGCTTAGTCCCTCAACGCTCCGGCGAGCAGTACTTC,CASSLVPQRSGEQYF
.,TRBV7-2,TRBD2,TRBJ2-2,TGTGCCAGCAGGATGTACGTTGCGGGAGGTTTGACCGGGGAGCTGTTTTTT,CASRMYVAGGLTGELFF
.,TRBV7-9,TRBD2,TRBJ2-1,TGTGCCAGCAGCTTACGGGGGGTCGATGAGCAGTTCTTC,CASSLRGVDEQFF
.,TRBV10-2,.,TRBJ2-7,TGCGCCAGCCTGGGAAGTTTGGGCAGGAACAACTACGAGCAGTACTTC,CASLGSLGRNNYEQYF
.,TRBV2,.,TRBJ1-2,TGTGCCAGCAGTGAAGATGGAGCCCTAAACTATGGCTACACCTTC,CASSEDGALNYGYTF
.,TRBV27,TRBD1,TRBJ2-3,TGTGCCAGCAGTGTGGACAGGGGGCGTATAGATACGCAGTATTTT,CASSVDRGRIDTQYF
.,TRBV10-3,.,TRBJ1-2,TGTGCCATCAGTGGTCGGGGGTATGGCTACACCTTC,CAISGRGYGYTF
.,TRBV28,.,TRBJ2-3,TGTGCCAGCAATGGGGGCGGGGGCCGCACAGATACGCAGTATTTT,CASNGGGGRTDTQYF
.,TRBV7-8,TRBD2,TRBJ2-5,TGTGCCAGCAGCTTAAGCGGGGGAGAGACCCAGTACTTC,CASSLSGGETQYF
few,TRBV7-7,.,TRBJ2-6,TGTGCTAGCAGCTCCGGGGACACCTTCCTCTCTGGGGCCAACGTCCTGACTTTC,CASSSGDTFLSGANVLTF
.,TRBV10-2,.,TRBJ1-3,TGCGCCAGCAGGCCCTCGGGGGCCGCGGGAAACACCATATATTTT,CASRPSGAAGNTIYF
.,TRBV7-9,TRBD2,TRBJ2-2,TGTGCCAGCAGCTTAGCGGGACTAGCGGGCTTGAACACCGGGGAGCTGTTTTTT,CASSLAGLAGLNTGELFF
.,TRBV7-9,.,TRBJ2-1,TGTGCCAGCAGCTTAGCCCGGGATGAGCAGTTCTTC,CASSLARDEQFF
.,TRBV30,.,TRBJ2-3,TGTGCCTGGAGTGGGGGGTCCTACCCGGGAGCAGATACGCAGTATTTT,CAWSGGSYPGADTQYF
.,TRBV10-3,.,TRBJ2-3,TGTGCCATCACCCCGGGACCCGACACGGGCACAGATACGCAGTATTTT,CAITPGPDTGTDTQYF
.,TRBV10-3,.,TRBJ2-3,TGTGCCATCAGAACAGACAGCAGCATACGCACAGATACGCAGTATTTT,CAIRTDSSIRTDTQYF
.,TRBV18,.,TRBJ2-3,TGTGCCAGCTCAGGACAGAGCACAGATACGCAGTATTTT,CASSGQSTDTQYF
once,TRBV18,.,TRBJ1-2,TGTGCCAGCTCAACACCGGGACTTAACTATGGCTACACCTTC,CASSTPGLNYGYTF
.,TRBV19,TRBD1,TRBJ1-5,TGTGCCAGTAGTCCTGACAGGGTGCGCGATCAGCCCCAGCATTTT,CASSPDRVRDQPQHF
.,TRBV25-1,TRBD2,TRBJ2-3,TGTGCCAGCAGTGGCTTCAGGACTAGCGGCTCGCACACAGATACGCAGTATTTT,CASSGFRTSGSHTDTQYF
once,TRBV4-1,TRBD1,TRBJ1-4,TGCGCCAGCAGCCAAGATTCGGGACAGGGGGCATGGGAAAAACTGTTTTTT,CASSQDSGQGAWEKLFF
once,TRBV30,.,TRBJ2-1,TGTGCCTGGAGACCCAGTAACGCGCAGTTCTTC,CAWRPSNAQFF
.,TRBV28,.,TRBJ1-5,TGTGCCAGCAGTTTAGCCAGCTCGAATCAGCCCCAGCATTTT,CASSLASSNQPQHF
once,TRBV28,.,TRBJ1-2,TGTGCCAGCAGTTTAGGAGGCCGGCTCTATGGCTACACCTTC,CASSLGGRLYGYTF
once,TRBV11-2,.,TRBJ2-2,TGTGCCAGCAGGTCACTAAAGACCGGGGAGCTGTTTTTT,CASRSLKTGELFF
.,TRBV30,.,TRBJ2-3,TGTGCCTGGAGTGTACCAGTTACGCAGTATTTT,CAWSVPVTQYF
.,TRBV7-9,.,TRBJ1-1,TGTGCCAGCAGCTCTGGGGTCCTTGAAGCTTTCTTT,CASSSGVLEAFF
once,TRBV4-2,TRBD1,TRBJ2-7,TGTGCCAGCAGCCCCGAGGGACAGGACACCTACGAGCAGTACTTC,CASSPEGQDTYEQYF
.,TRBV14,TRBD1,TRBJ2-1,TGTGCCAGCAGCCCCCGGGACAGGGGAAATGAGCAGTTCTTC,CASSPRDRGNEQFF
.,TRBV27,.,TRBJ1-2,TGTGCCAGCAGTCCCAGTAGAGCCAGCCTCTATGGCTACACCTTC,CASSPSRASLYGYTF
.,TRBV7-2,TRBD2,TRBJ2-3,TGTGCCAGCAGCTTAGAGCGGGGCACCACAGATACGCAGTATTTT,CASSLERGTTDTQYF
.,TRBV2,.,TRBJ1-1,TGTGCCAGCAGTGTCGAGAGGCAGGGGGAAGCTTTCTTT,CASSVERQGEAFF
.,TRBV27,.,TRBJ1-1,TGTGCCAGCAGTTTACGATGGCTGAACACTGAAGCTTTCTTT,CASSLRWLNTEAFF
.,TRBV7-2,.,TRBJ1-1,TGTGCCAGCAGCTTAGGCCCGGGGACGGACACTGAAGCTTTCTTT,CASSLGPGTDTEAFF
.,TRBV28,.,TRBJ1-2,TGTGCCAGCAGTTTAGACAGGAAGTATGGCTACACCTTC,CASSLDRKYGYTF
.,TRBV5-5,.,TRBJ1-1,TGTGCCAGCAGCTCGGACGCCGGCGCTTTCACTGAAGCTTTCTTT,CASSSDAGAFTEAFF
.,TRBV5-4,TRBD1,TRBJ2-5,TGTGCCAGCAGCTTGGAACAGGGGAGAGAGACCCAGTACTTC,CASSLEQGRETQYF
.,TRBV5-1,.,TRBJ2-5,TGCGCCAGCAGCCGGGACGCTTACCCCGGGGAGACCCAGTACTTC,CASSRDAYPGETQYF
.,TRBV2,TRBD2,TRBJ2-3,TGTGCCAGTCGACTAGCGGGGGACACAGATACGCAGTATTTT,CASRLAGDTDTQYF
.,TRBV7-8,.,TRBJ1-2,TGTGCCAGCAGACTCACAGGGCACGGAGGCTACACCTTC,CASRLTGHGGYTF
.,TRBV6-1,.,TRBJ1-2,TGTGCCAGCAGTGATTCGGGACCTGGCGGGGGCTACACCTTC,CASSDSGPGGGYTF
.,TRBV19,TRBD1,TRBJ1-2,TGTGCCAGTATGCCGAGTAGGACAGGGCTCCCTGTGGGCTATGGCTACACCTTC,CASMPSRTGLPVGYGYTF
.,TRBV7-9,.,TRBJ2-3,TGTGCCAGCAGCCCTAACACTTCCCCTAGCACAGATACGCAGTATTTT,CASSPNTSPSTDTQYF
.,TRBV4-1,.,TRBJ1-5,TGCGCCAGCAGCCAGGGTGAGGGAGTTCAGCCCCAGCATTTT,CASSQGEGVQPQHF
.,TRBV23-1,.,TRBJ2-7,TGCGCCAGCAGTATAGACAGGACCTACGAGCAGTACTTC,CASSIDRTYEQYF
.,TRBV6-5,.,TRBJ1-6,TGTGCCAGCAGTTTACATGGCAGAGATTCACCCCTCCACTTT,CASSLHGRDSPLHF
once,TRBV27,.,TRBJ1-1,TGTGCCAGCAGCCTGGGGGCCAACACTGAAGCTTTCTTT,CASSLGANTEAFF
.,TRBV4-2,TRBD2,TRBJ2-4,TGTGCCAGCAGCCCGTTAGCGGGAGGGGGAGCCAAAAACATTCAGTACTTC,CASSPLAGGGAKNIQYF
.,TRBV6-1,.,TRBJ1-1,TGTGCCAGCAGTGACCCCACGGGACGGCCGAACACTGAAGCTTTCTTT,CASSDPTGRPNTEAFF
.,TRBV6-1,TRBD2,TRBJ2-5,TGTGCCAGCAGTGAAATCCTAGCGGGTAAAGAGACCCAGTACTTC,CASSEILAGKETQYF
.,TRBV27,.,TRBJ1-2,TGTGCCAGCAGTTTACAAGGGATGGGTTATGGCTACACCTTC,CASSLQGMGYGYTF
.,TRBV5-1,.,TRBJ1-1,TGCGCCAGCAGCTTGGTTGGGGTGGGGAACACTGAAGCTTTCTTT,CASSLVGVGNTEAFF
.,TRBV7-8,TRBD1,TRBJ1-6,TGTGCCAGCAGCGTCCAGGGACAGAATTCACCCCTCCACTTT,CASSVQGQNSPLHF
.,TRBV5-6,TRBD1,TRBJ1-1,TGTGCCAGCAGCTATGGGACAGGGGGAGCTGAAGCTTTCTTT,CASSYGTGGAEAFF
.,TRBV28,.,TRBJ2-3,TGTGCCAGCAGTTTGGCGACCACAGATACGCAGTATTTT,CASSLATTDTQYF